These 9 T cell receptor beta chains were sequenced from one sample in a study of OX40 agonist ivuxolimab in advanced cancers. Clones were read by immunoSEQ multiplex PCR, and TCRdb kept only the in-frame ones, dropping some. The sample shows tens of thousands of clones, 75% to 90% of them seen only once. Specimen: CD4+ or CD8+ T cells sorted from blood, collected in a trial of the OX40 agonist ivuxolimab. These receptors came from an adult with an advanced solid tumor such as melanoma, head and neck, liver or kidney cancer.

V is TRBV15 and J is TRBJ1-2; D is possibly TRBD1 (6 bases). There are 15 residues in the CDR3. V was shortened by 0 bases and J by 2 bases, with 10 bases between the two germline ends. Per germline, CDR1 LNHNV and CDR2 YYDKDF (reference sequence). The CDR3 here is CATSRDWGPNYGYTF. The CDR3 nucleotides are TGTGCCACCAGCAGAGATTGGGGGCCCAACTATGGCTACACCTTC.

The chain employs TRBV4-1 and TRBJ2-3; 10 nucleotides match TRBD2. Germline CDR1 and CDR2: MGHRA and YSYEKL. The CDR3 sequence is 16 residues long. V gave up 3 bases and J gave up 1 base; unmatched junction bases: 4. CDR3 amino acids: CASSHPLAGGTDTQYF. CDR3 nucleotides: TGCGCCAGCAGCCACCCCCTAGCGGGGGGCACAGATACGCAGTATTTT.

The J gene is TRBJ2-1, the V gene TRBV7-2; 8 bases fit TRBD2. Trimming took 4 bases from V and 3 from J; bases not matched to a gene: 8. CDR1 and CDR2 (germline): SGHTA, FQGNSA. The length of the CDR3 is 16 residues. Here the CDR3 reads CASSSLSGRFYNEQFF. For the CDR3, the DNA is TGTGCCAGCAGCTCCCTCAGCGGGAGATTCTACAATGAGCAGTTCTTC.

The chain is built from TRBV13 and TRBJ1-6, with 7 bases that match TRBD1. Germline V gene lookup returns CDR1 PRHDT and CDR2 FYEKMQ (reference sequence). The J segment lost 7 bases and the V segment lost 5 bases, leaving 5 bases of the junction unmatched. The CDR3 is 14 amino acids. CDR3 residues: CASSLTGINSPLHF. In DNA form, the CDR3 reads TGTGCCAGCAGCCTGACAGGGATCAATTCACCCCTCCACTTT.

The rearrangement links TRBV5-6 to TRBJ2-3; TRBD1 might be the D (6 bases). This CDR3 region has 15 residues. V dropped 4 bases and J dropped 2 bases, with 14 bases sitting between them. Germline CDR1 is SGHDT and CDR2 is YYEEEE. The CDR3, as DNA: TGTGCCAGCAGCACTGGGCCAGGGGCCACAGATACGCAGTATTTT. It is translated as CASSTGPGATDTQYF.

The V and J genes are TRBV7-2 and TRBJ2-7; TRBD2 aligns across 9 bases. V shed 5 bases and J 5 bases; nucleotides not matched to a gene: 7. This CDR3 region has 14 residues. Germline V lookup: CDR1 SGHTA, CDR2 FQGNSA. Written as DNA, the CDR3 is TGTGCCAGCAGCCCTTTCAGCGGGAGGAACGAGCAGTACTTC. The encoded protein is CASSPFSGRNEQYF.

The sample holds one count of this clone. The CDR3 sequence is CASSQKRQGFYEQYF. The CDR3 nucleotides read TGTGCCAGCAGCCAAAAACGACAGGGGTTCTACGAGCAGTACTTC. This chain connects TRBV4-2 to TRBJ2-7, with 8 nucleotides matching TRBD1. V gave up 2 bases and J gave up 3 bases; unmatched junction bases: 6. CDR3 size: 15 residues. In germline, CDR1 is LGHNA, CDR2 YNFKEQ.

This clone ranks as medium-sized (0.01 to 0.1%). The rearrangement uses TRBV6-1 and TRBJ2-2; D is perhaps TRBD1 (5 bases). This CDR3 contains 12 residues. Trimming stripped 7 bases from V and 7 bases from J, with 10 bases between. Per germline, CDR1 MNHNS and CDR2 SASEGT. This CDR3 is CASNGADGELFF. The CDR3 coding sequence is TGTGCCAGCAATGGGGCGGACGGGGAGCTGTTTTTT.

The chain has TRBV13 and TRBJ2-7, with a tentative D call TRBD2 (5 bases). CDR3 length equals 13 residues. Trimming left V 5 bases short and J 1 base short, with 9 bases between. Per germline, CDR1 PRHDT and CDR2 FYEKMQ (reference sequence). The CDR3 spells CASSPPGSYEQYF. CDR3 coding DNA: TGTGCCAGCAGCCCCCCGGGGTCCTACGAGCAGTACTTC.